The 7 T cell receptor beta chains in this list originate from one sample, sequenced in a study of PD-1 blockade in classical Hodgkin lymphoma. Sample time point: cycle 4 day 1 (C4D1), after around six weeks of nivolumab. Relapses following autologous stem cell transplantation were seen in all patients, with brentuximab vedotin exposure varying. Some clones are missing from TCRdb's copy, which holds only in-frame ones; the method was immunoSEQ multiplex PCR. The sample consists of about 24,000 clones, more than 70% of them appearing once. The sample in question was peripheral blood mononuclear cells (PBMCs), obtained before the fourth cycle of nivolumab. All receptors derive from a human donor with classical Hodgkin lymphoma.

The chain uses TRBV28 and TRBJ1-4, with TRBD1 as a possible D gene (5 bases). The germline V and J ends were trimmed by 5 bases and 3 bases, with 13 bases remaining between them. Per the germline V gene, CDR1 is MDHEN and CDR2 is SYDVKM. The CDR3 totals 15 residues. CDR3 region: CASSPRGGSNEKLFF. DNA of the CDR3: TGTGCCAGCAGTCCAAGGGGAGGTTCTAATGAAAAACTGTTTTTT.

This sequence joins TRBV28 and TRBJ2-7; D may match TRBD1 or TRBD2 (5 bases each). CDR1 is MDHEN and CDR2 is SYDVKM in the germline V gene. CDR3 length: 14 residues. Trimming removed 8 bases at V and 3 bases at J, with 17 bases between. The CDR3 here is CASSQWGNVYEQYF. Written as DNA, the CDR3 is TGTGCCAGCTCCCAGTGGGGGAACGTCTACGAGCAGTACTTC.

This chain links TRBV18 with TRBJ2-7, with D perhaps matching TRBD2 (5 bases). Looked up from germline, CDR1 is KGHSH and CDR2 is LQKENI. The CDR3 spans 14 residues. Trimming removed 3 bases at V and 3 bases at J, with 12 bases between. As DNA, the CDR3 is TGTGCCAGCTCACCTAAGACGGGGAGCTACGAGCAGTACTTC. This sequence encodes CASSPKTGSYEQYF.

This clone was counted a single time. The V gene is TRBV7-9, the J gene TRBJ2-7, with D perhaps matching TRBD2 (5 bases). The CDR3 runs to 15 residues. Trimming pared 0 bases from V and 4 bases from J, leaving 13 bases between. The germline V gene encodes CDR1 SEHNR and CDR2 FQNEAQ (reference sequence). The CDR3, as DNA: TGTGCCAGCAGCTTAGCGAGTTTCCGAGGGTACGAGCAGTACTTC. Translating it yields CASSLASFRGYEQYF.

This clone occurred a few times. The chain links TRBV6-1 to TRBJ1-2, with 9 bases matching TRBD1. The V gene end was trimmed by 4 bases and the J gene end by 8 bases; junction bases not matched to a gene: 5. The germline CDR1 and CDR2 sequences are MNHNS and SASEGT. This CDR3 spans 13 amino acids. The CDR3 DNA reads TGTGCCAGCAGTGTGGACAGGGGTAGCGGCTACACCTTC. Encoded protein: CASSVDRGSGYTF.

The CDR3 coding sequence is TGTGCCAGCAGTCTACAGGGGATCTCTGGAAACACCATATATTTT. This encodes CASSLQGISGNTIYF. The chain couples TRBV14 to TRBJ1-3, with 7 positions matching TRBD1. The germline V gene has CDR1 SGHDN and CDR2 FVKESK. This CDR3 spans 15 amino acids. V shed 6 bases, J shed 0 bases, and the junction held 5 bases outside the gene matches.

This sequence joins TRBV11-2 and TRBJ1-3; unclear D gene. The CDR3 loop spans 14 amino acids. Trimming removed 5 bases at V and 2 bases at J, with 10 bases between. Germline V gives CDR1 SGHAT, CDR2 FQNNGV. The CDR3 here is CASSPRATGNTIYF. Written as DNA, the CDR3 is TGTGCCAGCAGCCCTCGAGCGACTGGAAACACCATATATTTT.